The present TCR beta chain was sequenced within a study of T cells in localized non-small cell lung cancer. Overall study findings and caveats: Across samples, adjacent lung featured a median 57 of the top 100 tumor clones. In the blood, greater T cell density corresponded to longer overall survival. Compared with tumor, uninvolved adjacent lung displayed greater T cell clonality, ranking highest overall.

Produced via immunoSEQ multiplex PCR; TCRdb's table is partial and in-frame only. Counted here are some 38,000 clones, roughly 85% occurring once; the ten biggest clones make up about 6%. Germline CDR1 is PRHDT and CDR2 is FYEKMQ (reference sequence). This CDR3 spans 13 amino acids. V was shortened by 5 bases and J by 3 bases, with 8 bases between the two germline ends. Turning to this clone: Its antigen remains unknown.

V is TRBV13 and J is TRBJ2-1, with no clear D. Sequencing was performed on peripheral blood mononuclear cells, taken before any cancer treatment. The sequence was collected from a male donor at least 60 years old with stage II lung adenocarcinoma. In DNA form, the CDR3 reads TGTGCCAGCAGCGCCACCGTCTACAATGAGCAGTTCTTC. Its protein is CASSATVYNEQFF. Looking up the rest from reference TRBV13 and TRBJ2-1 gives the full variable domain: AAGVIQSPRHLIKEKRETATLKCYPIPRHDTVYWYQQGPGQDPQFLISFYEKMQSDKGSIPDRFSAQQFSDYHSELNMSSLELGDSALYFCASSATVYNEQFFGPGTRLTVL.